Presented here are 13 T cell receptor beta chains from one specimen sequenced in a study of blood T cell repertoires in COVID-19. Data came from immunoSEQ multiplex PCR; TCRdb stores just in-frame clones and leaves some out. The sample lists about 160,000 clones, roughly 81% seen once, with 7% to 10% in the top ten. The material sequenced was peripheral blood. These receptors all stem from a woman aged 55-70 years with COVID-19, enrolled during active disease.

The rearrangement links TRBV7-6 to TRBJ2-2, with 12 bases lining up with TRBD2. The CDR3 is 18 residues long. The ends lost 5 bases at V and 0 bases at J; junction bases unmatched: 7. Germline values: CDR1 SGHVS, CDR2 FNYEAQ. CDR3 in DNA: TGTGCCAGCAGCGCAAGGACTAGCGGGGTCTCGAACACCGGGGAGCTGTTTTTT. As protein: CASSARTSGVSNTGELFF.

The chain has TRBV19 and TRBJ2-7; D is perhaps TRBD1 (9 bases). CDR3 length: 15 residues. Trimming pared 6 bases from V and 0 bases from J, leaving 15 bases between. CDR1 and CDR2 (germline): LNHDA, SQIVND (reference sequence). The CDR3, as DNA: TGTGCCAGTAGCCGGGGGGGACAGGGCTCCTACGAGCAGTACTTC. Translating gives CASSRGGQGSYEQYF.

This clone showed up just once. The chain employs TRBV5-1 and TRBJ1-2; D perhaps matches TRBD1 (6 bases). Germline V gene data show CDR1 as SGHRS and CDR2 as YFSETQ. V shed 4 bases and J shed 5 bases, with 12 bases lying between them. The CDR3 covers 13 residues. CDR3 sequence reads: CASSRDMKYGYTF. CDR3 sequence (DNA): TGCGCCAGCAGCCGGGACATGAAATATGGCTACACCTTC.

In nucleotides, the CDR3 is TGCGCCAGCAGCTTGGACCAGTACAATGAGCAGTTCTTC. Its translation is CASSLDQYNEQFF. The J gene is TRBJ2-1, the V gene TRBV5-1; no definite D call. The V end was cut by 0 bases, the J end by 4 bases, with 5 bases between. The CDR3 is made up of 13 amino acids. Germline CDR1 is SGHRS and CDR2 is YFSETQ.

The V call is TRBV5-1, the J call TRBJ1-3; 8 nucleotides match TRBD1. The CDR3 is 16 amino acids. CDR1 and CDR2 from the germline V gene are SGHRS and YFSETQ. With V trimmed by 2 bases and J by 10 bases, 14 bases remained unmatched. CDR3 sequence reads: CASSFGQGSPTGTIYF. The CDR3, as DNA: TGCGCCAGCAGCTTCGGACAGGGATCACCCACGGGGACCATATATTTT.

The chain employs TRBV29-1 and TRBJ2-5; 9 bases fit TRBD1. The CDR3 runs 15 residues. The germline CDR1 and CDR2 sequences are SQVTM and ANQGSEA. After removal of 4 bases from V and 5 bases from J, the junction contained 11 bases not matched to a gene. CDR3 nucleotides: TGCAGCGTTGCCAGGGACAGGGCGGGGAGGGAGACCCAGTACTTC. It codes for CSVARDRAGRETQYF.

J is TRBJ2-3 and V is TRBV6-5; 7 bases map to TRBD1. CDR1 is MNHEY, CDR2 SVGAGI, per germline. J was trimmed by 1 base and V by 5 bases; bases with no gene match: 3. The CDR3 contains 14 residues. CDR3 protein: CASSPTGGTDTQYF. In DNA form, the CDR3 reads TGTGCCAGCAGTCCCACAGGGGGCACAGATACGCAGTATTTT.

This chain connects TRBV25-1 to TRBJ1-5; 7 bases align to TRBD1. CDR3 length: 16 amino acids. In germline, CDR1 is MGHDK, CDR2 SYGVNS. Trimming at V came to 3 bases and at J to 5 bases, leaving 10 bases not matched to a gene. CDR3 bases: TGTGCCAGCAGTGACCACAAGACAGGGTGGGATCAGCCCCAGCATTTT. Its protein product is CASSDHKTGWDQPQHF.

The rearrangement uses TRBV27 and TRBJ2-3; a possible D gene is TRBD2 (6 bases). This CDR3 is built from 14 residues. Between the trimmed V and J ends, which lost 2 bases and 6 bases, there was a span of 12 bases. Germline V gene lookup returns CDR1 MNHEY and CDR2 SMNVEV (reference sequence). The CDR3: CASSLTSTGDTQYF. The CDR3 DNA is TGTGCCAGCAGTTTAACTAGCACCGGGGATACGCAGTATTTT.

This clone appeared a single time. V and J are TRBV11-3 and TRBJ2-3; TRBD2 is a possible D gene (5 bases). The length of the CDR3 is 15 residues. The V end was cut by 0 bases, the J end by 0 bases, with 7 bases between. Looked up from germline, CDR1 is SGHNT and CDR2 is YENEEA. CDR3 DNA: TGTGCCAGCAGCTTAGACGGGGTTAGCACAGATACGCAGTATTTT. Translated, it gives CASSLDGVSTDTQYF.

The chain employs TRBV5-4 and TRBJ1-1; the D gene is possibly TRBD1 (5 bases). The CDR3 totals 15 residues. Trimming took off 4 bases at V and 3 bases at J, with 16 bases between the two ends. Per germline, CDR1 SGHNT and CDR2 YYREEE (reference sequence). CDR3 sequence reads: CASSKGQVIYTEAFF. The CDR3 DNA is TGTGCCAGCAGCAAGGGGCAGGTAATATACACTGAAGCTTTCTTT. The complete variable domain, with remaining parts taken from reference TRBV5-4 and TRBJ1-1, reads ETGVTQSPTHLIKTRGQQVTLRCSSQSGHNTVSWYQQALGQGPQFIFQYYREEENGRGNFPPRFSGLQFPNYSSELNVNALELDDSALYLCASSKGQVIYTEAFFGQGTRLTVV.

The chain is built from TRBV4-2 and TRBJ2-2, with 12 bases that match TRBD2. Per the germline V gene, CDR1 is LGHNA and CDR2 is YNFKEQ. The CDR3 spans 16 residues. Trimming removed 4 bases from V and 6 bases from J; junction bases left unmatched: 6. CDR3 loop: CASSLSSGGGAGELFF. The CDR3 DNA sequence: TGTGCCAGCAGCCTATCTAGCGGGGGGGGCGCCGGGGAGCTGTTTTTT.

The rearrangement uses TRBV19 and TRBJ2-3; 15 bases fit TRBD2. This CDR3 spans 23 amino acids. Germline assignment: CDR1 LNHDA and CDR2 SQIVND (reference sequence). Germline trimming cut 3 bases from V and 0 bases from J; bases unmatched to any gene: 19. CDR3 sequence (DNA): TGTGCCAGTAGTATTTTGTCCCGGACTAGCGGGAGGGCCCCTTTCCCAAGCACAGATACGCAGTATTTT. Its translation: CASSILSRTSGRAPFPSTDTQYF.